A single sample is the source of the 9 T cell receptor beta chains below, sequenced in a study of spatial heterogeneity in lung cancer. TCRdb re-called the 5' RACE reads with MiXCR, one entry per CDR3 protein. The sample has 50,000 to 55,000 distinct CDR3 sequences; roughly 7% are singletons. Sample time point: sample taken at primary tumor resection. Researchers sequenced whole RNA taken from tumor, nontumor lung or frozen PBMC without sorting. Sequencing used PBMCs, obtained at surgery. The receptors originated from a female donor with early-stage non-small cell lung cancer.

This clonotype was observed many times. The CDR3 is CASGEGGNTIYF. The CDR3, as DNA: TGCGCCAGCGGAGAGGGTGGAAACACCATATATTTT. The rearrangement uses TRBV5-1 and TRBJ1-3; no clear D gene. The CDR3 totals 12 residues. Germline CDR1 and CDR2: SGHRS and YFSETQ. Trimming removed 7 bases at V and 3 bases at J, with 8 bases between.

This clonotype was seen many times. The CDR3 here is CASSLGQYNTEAFF. The CDR3 DNA reads TGCGCCAGCAGCTTGGGGCAGTATAACACTGAAGCTTTCTTT. The J gene is TRBJ1-1, the V gene TRBV5-1; D is ambiguous. Germline CDR1 SGHRS, CDR2 YFSETQ. Trimming took 0 bases from V and 2 from J, leaving 8 bases between them. The CDR3 consists of 14 residues.

This clonotype was counted ten times or more. The chain links TRBV15 to TRBJ1-2; D not certain. Germline loops: CDR1 LNHNV, CDR2 YYDKDF (reference sequence). The V gene lost 0 bases and the J gene lost 5 bases, with 10 bases spanning the gap. The CDR3 length is 14 residues. CDR3 region: CATSRDHGRYGYTF. The CDR3 nucleotides are TGTGCCACCAGCAGAGATCATGGCAGATATGGCTACACCTTC.

This chain connects TRBV7-3 to TRBJ2-5; 7 bases line up with TRBD1. The CDR3 spans 13 residues. V lost 2 bases and J lost 5; bases outside the gene matches: 2. The germline V gene encodes CDR1 SGHTA and CDR2 FQGTGA. DNA for the CDR3: TGTGCCAGCAGCTTATTCAGGGGGGAGACCCAGTACTTC. As protein: CASSLFRGETQYF. Drawing the rest from reference TRBV7-3 and TRBJ2-5, the complete variable domain is GAGVSQTPSNKVTEKGKYVELRCDPISGHTALYWYRQSLGQGPEFLIYFQGTGAADDSGLPNDRFFAVRPEGSVSTLKIQRTERGDSAVYLCASSLFRGETQYFGPGTRLLVL.

This clonotype was detected a few times. An end of the junction differs from the germline gene, which may be a read error. The genes are TRBV6-2 or TRBV6-3 and TRBJ2-3, with TRBD1 matching over 8 bases. The germline V gene encodes CDR1 MNHEY and CDR2 SVGEGT. The length of the CDR3 is 12 residues. The CDR3: CASRMTGDRQYF. The CDR3 DNA is TGTGCCAGCAGGATGACAGGGGATAGGCAGTATTTT.

This clonotype has only a few counts. The chain is built from TRBV4-3 and TRBJ2-3; D is unresolved. Germline V lookup: CDR1 LGHNA, CDR2 YSLEER. The CDR3 is 15 residues long. Trimming took 0 bases from V and 3 from J, leaving 10 bases between them. CDR3 DNA sequence: TGCGCCAGCAGCCAAGATCCCGTGCCAACAGATACGCAGTATTTT. Its protein product is CASSQDPVPTDTQYF.

This clonotype occurred a few times. The chain joins TRBV4-2 to TRBJ1-1; TRBD1 might be the D (6 bases). V dropped 4 bases and J dropped 4 bases, with 16 bases sitting between them. The germline V gene encodes CDR1 LGHNA and CDR2 YNFKEQ. The CDR3 loop spans 15 amino acids. The CDR3 nucleotides are TGTGCCAGCAGCCGCCTGGGGCAGGGGACCACTGAAGCTTTCTTT. Translated: CASSRLGQGTTEAFF.

At least ten counts were recorded for this clonotype. The gene calls are TRBV27 and TRBJ1-1; D is ambiguous. V was cut by 2 bases and J by 0 bases, with 10 bases left in between. Germline-derived CDR1 and CDR2 are MNHEY and SMNVEV (reference sequence). This CDR3 has 15 amino acids. The CDR3 region has the DNA TGTGCCAGCAGTTTAGGCAGCCTCATGAACACTGAAGCTTTCTTT. This translates into CASSLGSLMNTEAFF.

This clonotype appeared a few times. This rearrangement joins TRBV7-2 to TRBJ2-4, with D possibly matching TRBD1 (6 bases). Trimming removed 4 bases at V and 6 bases at J, with 19 bases between. This CDR3 contains 16 residues. Germline CDR1 SGHTA, CDR2 FQGNSA. CDR3 residues: CASSSTGLPGINIQYF. The DNA of the CDR3 is TGTGCCAGCAGCTCGACAGGTCTCCCAGGGATAAACATTCAGTACTTC. The full variable domain, in which reference TRBV7-2 and TRBJ2-4 provide the parts outside the CDR3, is GAGVSQSPSNKVTEKGKDVELRCDPISGHTALYWYRQSLGQGLEFLIYFQGNSAPDKSGLPSDRFSAERTGGSVSTLTIQRTQQEDSAVYLCASSSTGLPGINIQYFGAGTRLSVL.